This entry lists 26 T cell receptor beta chains sequenced from one sample in a study of shared clonotypes between healthy human individuals. CD45RO-negative cells were positively selected for CCR7, leaving out terminally differentiated effector memory CD45RA+ cells. Produced via immunoSEQ multiplex PCR; TCRdb's table is partial and in-frame only. This table has millions of clones, about 95% appearing once. Sequencing was done on a sample of naive CD8+ T cells sorted from blood. All receptors come from a man aged 18 to 35 in good health.

The CDR3 here is CASRLTAAGRGNQPQHF. DNA for the CDR3: TGTGCCAGCAGACTGACCGCGGCGGGGAGAGGCAATCAGCCCCAGCATTTT. This chain uses TRBV5-8 with TRBJ1-5; D not resolved. V lost 5 bases, J lost 2 bases, and 20 bases lay in between. Germline CDR1 SGHTS, CDR2 YDEGEE. There are 17 residues in the CDR3.

This chain joins TRBV28 and TRBJ1-6; D is unresolved. This CDR3 spans 14 amino acids. V was cut by 5 bases and J by 7 bases, with 12 bases left in between. Germline lookup yields CDR1 MDHEN and CDR2 SYDVKM. The CDR3 region is CASSPTFGNSPLHF. In nucleotides, the CDR3 is TGTGCCAGCAGTCCTACGTTCGGGAATTCACCCCTCCACTTT.

V is TRBV4-2 and J is TRBJ2-1; unclear D gene. Deletions cut 5 bases from V and 8 bases from J, with 10 bases between. Germline CDR1 is LGHNA and CDR2 is YNFKEQ. The CDR3 is 12 amino acids. CDR3 region: CASSETKDEQFF. For the CDR3, the DNA is TGTGCCAGCAGCGAAACGAAGGATGAGCAGTTCTTC.

J is TRBJ2-5 and V is TRBV9; 7 bases match TRBD1. This CDR3 spans 13 amino acids. The V segment lost 5 bases and the J segment 1 base; nucleotides outside the gene matches: 2. Per germline, CDR1 SGDLS and CDR2 YYNGEE. CDR3 in amino acids: CASSDRVQETQYF. CDR3 bases: TGTGCCAGCAGTGACAGGGTCCAAGAGACCCAGTACTTC.

The V call is TRBV30, the J call TRBJ2-7, with D perhaps assigned TRBD1 or TRBD2 (6 bases each). V was pared by 5 bases and J by 0 bases, with 14 bases between. The CDR3 has 14 residues. Per germline, CDR1 GTSNPN and CDR2 SVGIG (reference sequence). The CDR3 sequence is CAWDTGAASYEQYF. The CDR3 DNA reads as TGTGCCTGGGACACGGGGGCGGCCTCCTACGAGCAGTACTTC.

This clone was seen only a few times. The sample carries other DNA sequences with the same CDR3. This chain joins TRBV27 and TRBJ1-5; TRBD1 might be the D (5 bases). Between the trimmed V and J ends, which lost 3 bases and 0 bases, there was a span of 6 bases. Germline values: CDR1 MNHEY, CDR2 SMNVEV (reference sequence). The CDR3 covers 14 residues. The CDR3: CASSFTGSNQPQHF. DNA for the CDR3: TGTGCCAGCAGTTTCACAGGTAGCAATCAGCCCCAGCATTTT.

This clone was picked up a small number of times. The sample contains more than one DNA sequence encoding this CDR3. This chain links TRBV10-3 with TRBJ2-7; 16 bases agree with TRBD2. From germline, CDR1 is ENHRY and CDR2 SYGVKD. CDR3 length: 15 residues. The V segment lost 6 bases and the J segment 4 bases; nucleotides outside the gene matches: 3. CDR3: CAISGTSGGAYEQYF. As DNA, the CDR3 is TGTGCCATCAGCGGGACTAGCGGGGGGGCTTACGAGCAGTACTTC.

The chain employs TRBV29-1 and TRBJ2-7, with D possibly called TRBD1 or TRBD2 (6 bases each). Trimming shortened V by 3 bases and J by 5 bases, and 14 bases separated the two germline ends. CDR3 length: 13 amino acids. Germline loops: CDR1 SQVTM, CDR2 ANQGSEA. Here the CDR3 reads CSVDGPGEDEQYF. In DNA form, the CDR3 reads TGCAGCGTTGACGGGCCAGGGGAGGACGAGCAGTACTTC.

V usage is TRBV2 and J usage is TRBJ1-1; tentative D call: TRBD1 (6 bases). V lost 4 bases and J lost 1, with 10 bases in between. The CDR3 is 14 residues long. Germline V gives CDR1 SNHLY, CDR2 FYNNEI. The CDR3 sequence: CASSGTVGNTEAFF. The CDR3 DNA reads as TGTGCCAGCAGTGGGACAGTTGGGAACACTGAAGCTTTCTTT.

This chain joins TRBV6-1 and TRBJ2-4; D may match TRBD1 or TRBD2 (5 bases each). V lost 3 bases and J lost 14, with 11 bases in between. The CDR3 length is 11 residues. Per the germline V gene, CDR1 is MNHNS and CDR2 is SASEGT. CDR3 sequence: CASSDGTTEYF. The DNA for the CDR3 is TGTGCCAGCAGTGACGGGACGACGGAGTACTTC.

The genes are TRBV7-6 and TRBJ2-5; 14 nucleotides agree with TRBD2. CDR3 size: 16 residues. CDR1 and CDR2 from the germline V gene are SGHVS and FNYEAQ. Trimming removed 5 bases from V and 4 bases from J; junction bases left unmatched: 6. CDR3 DNA: TGTGCCAGCAGCCAAGGGACTAGCGGGAGCCGAGAGACCCAGTACTTC. Translation: CASSQGTSGSRETQYF.

The CDR3 loop reads CAISPGEDTQYF. The CDR3 coding sequence is TGTGCCATCAGCCCAGGGGAAGATACGCAGTATTTT. The chain couples TRBV10-3 to TRBJ2-3; D might be TRBD1 (6 bases). Germline CDR1 ENHRY, CDR2 SYGVKD. The CDR3 is made up of 12 amino acids. Between the trimmed V and J ends, which lost 6 bases and 5 bases, there was a span of 9 bases.

The rearrangement links TRBV6-5 to TRBJ2-7; 7 bases agree with TRBD2. Germline V gives CDR1 MNHEY, CDR2 SVGAGI. The trim removed 5 bases at V and 6 bases at J, leaving 7 bases unmatched. This CDR3 is built from 13 residues. CDR3 in amino acids: CASSPGLPAEQYF. The CDR3 region has the DNA TGTGCCAGCAGTCCGGGACTACCTGCCGAGCAGTACTTC.

The J gene is TRBJ2-7, the V gene TRBV6-5; no clear D. CDR1 MNHEY and CDR2 SVGAGI come from the germline V gene. This CDR3 has 15 amino acids. V was cut by 0 bases and J by 1 base, with 10 bases left in between. The CDR3: CASSYSLGFSYEQYF. The DNA for the CDR3 is TGTGCCAGCAGTTACTCTTTGGGCTTTTCCTACGAGCAGTACTTC.

A word on this clone: Other DNA sequences in this specimen translate into the identical CDR3. This chain connects TRBV27 to TRBJ1-6; 9 positions match TRBD1. The CDR3 is 14 residues long. Germline V gene lookup returns CDR1 MNHEY and CDR2 SMNVEV (reference sequence). V lost 5 bases, J lost 6 bases, and 2 bases stayed unmatched. The CDR3 nucleotides read TGTGCCAGCAGTACGACAGGGGGTAATTCACCCCTCCACTTT. It translates to CASSTTGGNSPLHF.

Note on this clone: The sample holds other DNA sequences that translate to the same CDR3. The chain is built from TRBV29-1 and TRBJ2-7; D ambiguous. V was shortened by 4 bases and J by 2 bases, with 9 bases between the two germline ends. The CDR3 covers 12 residues. The germline V gene has CDR1 SQVTM and CDR2 ANQGSEA. Written as DNA, the CDR3 is TGCAGCGTTGGCGGCGGAACCTACGAGCAGTACTTC. This codes for CSVGGGTYEQYF.

V usage is TRBV25-1 and J usage is TRBJ2-7, with TRBD1 identical over 7 bases. The CDR3 totals 14 residues. Trimming cost V 6 bases and J 4 bases; bases outside gene matches: 9. The V gene's germline CDR1 is MGHDK and CDR2 SYGVNS. In DNA form, the CDR3 reads TGTGCCAGCAGCTCCCCAGCGACAGGGTACGAGCAGTACTTC. It yields the protein CASSSPATGYEQYF.

The chain uses TRBV13 and TRBJ2-5; D ambiguous. V was clipped by 0 bases and J by 5 bases, with 10 bases between them. This CDR3 has 14 residues. Germline lookup yields CDR1 PRHDT and CDR2 FYEKMQ (reference sequence). The CDR3, as DNA: TGTGCCAGCAGCTTAGGCGGTGGTCTGGAGACCCAGTACTTC. Its translation: CASSLGGGLETQYF.

The V and J genes are TRBV6-6 and TRBJ2-1; maybe TRBD1 (6 bases). The CDR3 consists of 13 residues. Germline lookup yields CDR1 MNHNY and CDR2 SVGAGI (reference sequence). V shed 0 bases and J shed 8 bases, with 8 bases lying between them. CDR3 sequence (DNA): TGTGCCAGCAGTTACTCGGCAGGGGATGAGCAGTTCTTC. Encoded protein: CASSYSAGDEQFF.

This chain links TRBV11-2 with TRBJ2-7, with 7 bases that match TRBD1. This CDR3 has 15 amino acids. The V and J ends lost 5 bases and 6 bases, in that order; junction bases with no gene match: 13. Germline loops: CDR1 SGHAT, CDR2 FQNNGV. The CDR3 coding sequence is TGTGCCAGCAGCCTCCAGACAGGGATTTTCGGCGAGCAGTACTTC. Protein: CASSLQTGIFGEQYF.

The chain combines TRBV9 with TRBJ1-3, with 7 nucleotides matching TRBD1. V dropped 1 base and J dropped 1; count of bases not matched to a gene: 11. CDR1 and CDR2 from the germline V gene are SGDLS and YYNGEE. CDR3 length equals 18 residues. The CDR3 here is CASSVRDRDSLSGNTIYF. The CDR3 bases are TGTGCCAGCAGCGTAAGGGACCGGGACAGCCTTTCTGGAAACACCATATATTTT.

The chain uses TRBV6-1 and TRBJ2-3; D may match TRBD1 or TRBD2 (5 bases each). The CDR3 has 13 residues. The V gene's germline CDR1 is MNHNS and CDR2 SASEGT. V lost 8 bases and J 1 base, leaving 10 bases between the germline ends. DNA of the CDR3: TGTGCCAGCCGGGACGGCCGCACAGATACGCAGTATTTT. Translated: CASRDGRTDTQYF.

As to this clone: This sample includes further DNA sequences coding for the same CDR3. The chain is built from TRBV27 and TRBJ2-1; D unresolved. The CDR3 is 14 amino acids. Trimming left V 2 bases short and J 2 bases short, with 7 bases between. Germline V gene sequence: CDR1 MNHEY, CDR2 SMNVEV (reference sequence). CDR3 sequence reads: CASSLGTTYNEQFF. CDR3 sequence (DNA): TGTGCCAGCAGTTTAGGCACTACCTACAATGAGCAGTTCTTC.

The chain links TRBV15 to TRBJ1-2, with D maybe TRBD1 (6 bases). The V end lost 0 bases, the J end lost 6 bases, and 14 bases lay between the germline ends. The CDR3 is made up of 15 amino acids. Germline V CDR1 and CDR2: LNHNV, YYDKDF (reference sequence). The CDR3 sequence: CATSRDGGPGDGYTF. The CDR3 coding sequence is TGTGCCACCAGCAGAGATGGGGGGCCGGGGGATGGCTACACCTTC.

V gene TRBV10-3 combines with J gene TRBJ2-5; D gene unclear. The CDR3 has 13 amino acids. Trimming cost V 0 bases and J 5 bases, with 7 bases left between them. CDR1 and CDR2 from the germline V gene are ENHRY and SYGVKD. The DNA of the CDR3 is TGTGCCATCAGTGAGTCTCAGGCTGAGACCCAGTACTTC. Its protein product is CAISESQAETQYF.

With respect to this clone: Other DNA sequences of this sample code for an identical CDR3. The gene calls are TRBV30 and TRBJ1-6; TRBD1 matches 7 bases. V shed 3 bases and J 1 base; nucleotides not matched to a gene: 3. Germline lookup yields CDR1 GTSNPN and CDR2 SVGIG (reference sequence). The CDR3 sequence is 15 residues long. CDR3 residues: CAWRPGGSYNSPLHF. The CDR3 DNA follows: TGTGCCTGGAGACCAGGGGGATCCTATAATTCACCCCTCCACTTT.